One T cell receptor beta chain is described in this entry. Its antigen remains unidentified. The data derive from a study of OX40 agonist ivuxolimab in advanced cancers. Study results and caveats: Circulating CD4+ and CD8+ T cells showed clonal expansion by week 6 at 0.1 to 3.0 mg/kg.

On cycle 4 day 1 and cycle 7 day 1, as well as at baseline, blood was sampled. The CDR3 totals 14 residues. The germline V gene has CDR1 SGHTA and CDR2 FQGTGA. V was clipped by 5 bases and J by 0 bases, with 9 bases between them. Libraries were prepared by immunoSEQ multiplex PCR; TCRdb keeps only in-frame clonotypes and omits some of them. The table lists over 40,000 clones, roughly 89% of them singletons, with 11% to 15% in the top ten. The rearrangement uses TRBV7-3 and TRBJ2-3; D gene ambiguous. The starting material was CD4+ or CD8+ T cells sorted from blood, obtained in a trial of the OX40 agonist ivuxolimab. This clonotype originated in an adult with an advanced solid tumor such as melanoma, head and neck, liver or kidney cancer. CDR3 sequence (DNA): TGTGCCAGCAGCCCCCAATCTAGCACAGATACGCAGTATTTT. Translated, it gives CASSPQSSTDTQYF.